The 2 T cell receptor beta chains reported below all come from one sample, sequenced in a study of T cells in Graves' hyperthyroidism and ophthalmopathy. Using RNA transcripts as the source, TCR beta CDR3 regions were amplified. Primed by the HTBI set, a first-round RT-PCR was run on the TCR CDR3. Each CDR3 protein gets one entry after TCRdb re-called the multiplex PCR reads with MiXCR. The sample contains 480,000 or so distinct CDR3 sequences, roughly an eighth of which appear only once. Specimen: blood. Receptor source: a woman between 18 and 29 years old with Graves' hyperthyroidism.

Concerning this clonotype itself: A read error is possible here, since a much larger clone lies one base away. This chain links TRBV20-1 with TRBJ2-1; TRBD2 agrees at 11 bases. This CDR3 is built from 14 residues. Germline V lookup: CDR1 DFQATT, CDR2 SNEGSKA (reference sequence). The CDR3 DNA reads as TGCAGTGCTATCGGGACTAGCGGCTACAATCAGCAGTTCTTC. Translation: CSAIGTSGYNQQFF.

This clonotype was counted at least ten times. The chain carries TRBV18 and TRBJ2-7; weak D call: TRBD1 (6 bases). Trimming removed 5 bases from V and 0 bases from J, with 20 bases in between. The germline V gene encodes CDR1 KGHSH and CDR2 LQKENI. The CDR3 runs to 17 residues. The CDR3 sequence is CASSKKIGTPSSYEQYV. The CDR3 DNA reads TGTGCCAGCTCAAAGAAAATAGGGACACCGAGCTCCTACGAGCAGTACGTC.